This T cell receptor (beta chain) is from a study of blood T cell repertoires in COVID-19. Overall study: The cDNA or gDNA used as material had been derived from T cells, B-cell-depleted T cells, or PBMCs.

Produced via immunoSEQ multiplex PCR; TCRdb's table is partial and in-frame only. Of around 260,000 clones listed, approximately 90% are singletons. V was cut by 11 bases and J by 9 bases, with 17 bases left in between. The CDR3 contains 12 residues. This clonotype was obtained from a woman under 40 with COVID-19, enrolled during active disease. The J gene is TRBJ2-1, the V gene TRBV12-3 or TRBV12-4; maybe TRBD1 (5 bases). Sequencing was performed on peripheral blood. The CDR3 spells CAASSGLGEQFF. The CDR3 DNA is TGTGCCGCAAGCTCAGGGCTTGGTGAGCAGTTCTTC.